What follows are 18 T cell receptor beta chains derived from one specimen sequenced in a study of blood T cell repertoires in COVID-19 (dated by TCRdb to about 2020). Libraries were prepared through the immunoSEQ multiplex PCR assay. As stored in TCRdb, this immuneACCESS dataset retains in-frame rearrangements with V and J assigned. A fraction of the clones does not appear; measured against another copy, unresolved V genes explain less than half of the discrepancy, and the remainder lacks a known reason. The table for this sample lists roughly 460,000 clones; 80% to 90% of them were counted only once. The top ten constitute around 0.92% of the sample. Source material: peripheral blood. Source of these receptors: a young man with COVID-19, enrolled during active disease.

Written as DNA, the CDR3 is TGTGCCAGCTCTGTAGCCGGGACTACCCTACCAGGGACAGATACGCAGTATTTT. As protein: CASSVAGTTLPGTDTQYF. The V and J genes are TRBV18 and TRBJ2-3; 7 bases line up with TRBD2. CDR1 is KGHSH and CDR2 is LQKENI in the germline V gene. This CDR3 is built from 18 residues. Trimming cost V 6 bases and J 3 bases; bases outside gene matches: 18.

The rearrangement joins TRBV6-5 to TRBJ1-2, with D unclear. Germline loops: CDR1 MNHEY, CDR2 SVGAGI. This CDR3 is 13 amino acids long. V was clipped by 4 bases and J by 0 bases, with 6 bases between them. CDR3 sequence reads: CASSSIANYGYTF. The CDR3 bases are TGTGCCAGCAGTTCCATAGCTAACTATGGCTACACCTTC.

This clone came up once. Here the CDR3 reads CSVGDRGYYYGYTF. CDR3 DNA: TGCAGCGTGGGGGACAGGGGCTATTACTATGGCTACACCTTC. The chain carries TRBV29-1 and TRBJ1-2, with 10 bases that match TRBD1. CDR3 length equals 14 residues. Germline V gives CDR1 SQVTM, CDR2 ANQGSEA. The J segment lost 3 bases and the V segment lost 6 bases, leaving 7 bases of the junction unmatched.

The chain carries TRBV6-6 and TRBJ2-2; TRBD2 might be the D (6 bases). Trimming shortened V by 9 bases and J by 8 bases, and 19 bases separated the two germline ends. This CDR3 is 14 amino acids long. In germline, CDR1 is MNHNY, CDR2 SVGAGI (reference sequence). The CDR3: CASRRMEGQGELFF. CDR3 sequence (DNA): TGTGCCAGTCGGAGAATGGAGGGTCAAGGGGAGCTGTTTTTT.

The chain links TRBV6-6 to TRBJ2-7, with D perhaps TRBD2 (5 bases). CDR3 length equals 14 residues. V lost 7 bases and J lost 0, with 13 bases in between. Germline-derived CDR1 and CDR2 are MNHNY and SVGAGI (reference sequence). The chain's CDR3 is CASTAGGSSYEQYF. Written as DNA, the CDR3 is TGTGCCAGCACCGCCGGAGGAAGCTCCTACGAGCAGTACTTC.

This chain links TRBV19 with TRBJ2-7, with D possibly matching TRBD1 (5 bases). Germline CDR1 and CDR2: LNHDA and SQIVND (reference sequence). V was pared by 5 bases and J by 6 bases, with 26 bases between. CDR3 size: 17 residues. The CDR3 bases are TGTGCCAGTAGTGCCTCCCCAGGTGACAGTCGTGGCTCCGAGCAGTACTTC. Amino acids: CASSASPGDSRGSEQYF.

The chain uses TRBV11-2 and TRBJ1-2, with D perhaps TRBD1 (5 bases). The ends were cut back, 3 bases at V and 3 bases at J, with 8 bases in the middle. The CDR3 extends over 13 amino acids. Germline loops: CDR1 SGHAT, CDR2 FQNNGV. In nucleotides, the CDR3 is TGTGCCAGCAGCTTCGGGGGGGACTATGGCTACACCTTC. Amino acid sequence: CASSFGGDYGYTF.

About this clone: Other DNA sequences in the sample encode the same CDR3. CDR3 in amino acids: CASSSSSYEQYF. The CDR3, as DNA: TGTGCCAGCAGCTCTAGCTCCTACGAGCAGTACTTC. The chain employs TRBV5-4 and TRBJ2-7; D is uncertain. The CDR3 spans 12 residues. Trimming removed 3 bases from V and 0 bases from J, with 4 bases in between. In germline, CDR1 is SGHNT, CDR2 YYREEE (reference sequence).

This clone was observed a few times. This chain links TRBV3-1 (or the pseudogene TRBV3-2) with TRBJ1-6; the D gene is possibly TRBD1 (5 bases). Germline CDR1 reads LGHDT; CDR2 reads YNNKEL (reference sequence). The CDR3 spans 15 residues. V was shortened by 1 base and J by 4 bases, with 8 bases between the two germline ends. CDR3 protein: CASSQVGGYNSPLHF. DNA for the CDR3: TGTGCCAGCAGCCAAGTGGGGGGGTATAATTCACCCCTCCACTTT.

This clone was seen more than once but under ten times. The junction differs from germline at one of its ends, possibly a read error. In nucleotides, the CDR3 is TGCGCCAGCAGCTTACAGACTAGCAAAGATACGCAGTATTTT. Protein sequence: CASSLQTSKDTQYF. J is TRBJ2-3 and V is TRBV5-1, with TRBD2 identical over 7 bases. The germline CDR1 and CDR2 sequences are SGHRS and YFSETQ. CDR3 length: 14 residues.

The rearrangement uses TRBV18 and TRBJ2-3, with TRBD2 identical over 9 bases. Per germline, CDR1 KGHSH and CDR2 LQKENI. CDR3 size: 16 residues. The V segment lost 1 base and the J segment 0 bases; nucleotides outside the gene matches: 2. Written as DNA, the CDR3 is TGTGCCAGCTCACCACTAGCGGGGGTGAGCACAGATACGCAGTATTTT. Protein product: CASSPLAGVSTDTQYF. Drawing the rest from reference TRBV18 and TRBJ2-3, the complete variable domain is NAGVMQNPRHLVRRRGQEARLRCSPMKGHSHVYWYRQLPEEGLKFMVYLQKENIIDESGMPKERFSAEFPKEGPSILRIQQVVRGDSAAYFCASSPLAGVSTDTQYFGPGTRLTVL.

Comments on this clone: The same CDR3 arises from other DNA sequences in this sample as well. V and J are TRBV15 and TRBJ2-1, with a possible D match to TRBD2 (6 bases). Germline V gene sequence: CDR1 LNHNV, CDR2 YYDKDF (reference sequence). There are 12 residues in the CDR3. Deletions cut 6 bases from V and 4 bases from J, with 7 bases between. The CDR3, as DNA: TGTGCCACCAGTAGCGGATACAATGAGCAGTTCTTC. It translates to CATSSGYNEQFF.

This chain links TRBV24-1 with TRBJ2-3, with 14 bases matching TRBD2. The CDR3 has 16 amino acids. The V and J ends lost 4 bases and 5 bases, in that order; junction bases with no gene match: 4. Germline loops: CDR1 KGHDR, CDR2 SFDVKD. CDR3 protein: CATSEGTSGGIDTQYF. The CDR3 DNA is TGTGCCACCAGTGAGGGGACTAGCGGGGGAATAGATACGCAGTATTTT.

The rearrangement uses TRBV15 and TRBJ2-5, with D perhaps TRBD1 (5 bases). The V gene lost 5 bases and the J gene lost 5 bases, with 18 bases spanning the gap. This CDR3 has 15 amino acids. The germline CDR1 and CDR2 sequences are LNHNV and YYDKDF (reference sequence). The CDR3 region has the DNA TGTGCCACCAGCCGACTCAGGGTAGTCGAGGAGACCCAGTACTTC. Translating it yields CATSRLRVVEETQYF.

CDR3 in DNA: TGTGCCAGCAGCTTTCAAAGCGGGACGGGCAATGAGCAGTTCTTC. The encoded protein is CASSFQSGTGNEQFF. The genes are TRBV7-2 and TRBJ2-1, with 7 bases lining up with TRBD2. From germline, CDR1 is SGHTA and CDR2 FQGNSA. V dropped 3 bases and J dropped 6; count of bases not matched to a gene: 8. The CDR3 contains 15 residues. The variable domain in full, with the rest retrieved from reference TRBV7-2 and TRBJ2-1, is GAGVSQSPSNKVTEKGKDVELRCDPISGHTALYWYRQSLGQGLEFLIYFQGNSAPDKSGLPSDRFSAERTGGSVSTLTIQRTQQEDSAVYLCASSFQSGTGNEQFFGPGTRLTVL.

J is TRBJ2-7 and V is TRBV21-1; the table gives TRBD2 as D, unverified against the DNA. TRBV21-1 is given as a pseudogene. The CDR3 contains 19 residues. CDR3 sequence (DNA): TGTGCCAGCAGCAAAGATCGGACTAGCGGGGGGGCCAGAGGCTCCGAGCAGTACTTC. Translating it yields CASSKDRTSGGARGSEQYF.

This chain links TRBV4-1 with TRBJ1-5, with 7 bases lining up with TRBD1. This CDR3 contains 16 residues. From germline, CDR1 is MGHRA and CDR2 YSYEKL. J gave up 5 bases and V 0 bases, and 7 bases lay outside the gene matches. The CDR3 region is CASSQEWSGGYQPQHF. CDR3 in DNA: TGCGCCAGCAGCCAAGAATGGTCAGGGGGATATCAGCCCCAGCATTTT.

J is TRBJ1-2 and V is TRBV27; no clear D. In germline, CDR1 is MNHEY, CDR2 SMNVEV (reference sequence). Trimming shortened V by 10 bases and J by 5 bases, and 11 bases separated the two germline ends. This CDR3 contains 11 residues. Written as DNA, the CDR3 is TGTGCCAACCTTCGGGAGTATGGCTACACCTTC. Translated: CANLREYGYTF.